What follows are 19 T cell receptor beta chains derived from one specimen sequenced in a study of cytomegalovirus exposure and HLA in healthy donors. The table came from immunoSEQ multiplex PCR; TCRdb's copy has only in-frame clones and leaves some out. The sample has 200,000 to 300,000 clones, 80% to 95% seen once; the top ten hold approximately 3.1%. Sequenced sample: PBMCs. The receptor source for this set is a young woman in good health and CMV-seronegative.

This rearrangement joins TRBV27 to TRBJ2-7, with D possibly being TRBD2 (6 bases). CDR1 and CDR2 (germline): MNHEY, SMNVEV (reference sequence). The CDR3 contains 13 residues. The V gene lost 1 base and the J gene lost 6 bases, with 10 bases spanning the gap. The CDR3 DNA sequence: TGTGCCAGCAGTTTATACGGGGGACTCGAGCAGTACTTC. As protein: CASSLYGGLEQYF.

The rearrangement uses TRBV25-1 and TRBJ1-1, with D perhaps TRBD1 (5 bases). The germline V and J ends were trimmed by 3 bases and 5 bases, with 10 bases remaining between them. CDR3 length equals 13 residues. Germline loops: CDR1 MGHDK, CDR2 SYGVNS. The CDR3 DNA follows: TGTGCCAGCAGTGACAGGGTAGGTACTGAAGCTTTCTTT. This sequence encodes CASSDRVGTEAFF.

CDR3 loop: CASSEFGEQGRVEQYF. The CDR3 DNA reads TGTGCCAGCAGTGAATTCGGTGAACAGGGAAGGGTCGAGCAGTACTTC. V gene TRBV2 combines with J gene TRBJ2-7, with TRBD1 as a possible D gene (6 bases). The length of the CDR3 is 16 residues. V was cut by 2 bases and J by 6 bases, with 20 bases left in between. CDR1 is SNHLY, CDR2 FYNNEI, per germline.

The V and J genes are TRBV6-5 and TRBJ2-2; 8 bases map to TRBD1. CDR1 and CDR2 (germline): MNHEY, SVGAGI. Trimming cost V 6 bases and J 4 bases; bases outside gene matches: 4. This CDR3 is built from 14 residues. CDR3 region: CASRGQGSTGELFF. The CDR3 DNA sequence: TGTGCCAGCAGAGGACAGGGATCCACCGGGGAGCTGTTTTTT.

The V gene is TRBV10-2, the J gene TRBJ2-7, with D unclear. V shed 7 bases and J shed 0 bases, with 7 bases lying between them. Germline V lookup: CDR1 WSHSY, CDR2 SAAADI. The CDR3 contains 12 residues. CDR3 DNA sequence: TGCGCCAGCATAGGTAACTCCTACGAGCAGTACTTC. Translation: CASIGNSYEQYF.

This sequence joins TRBV28 and TRBJ2-7, with 7 bases aligning to TRBD2. In germline, CDR1 is MDHEN, CDR2 SYDVKM. V lost 2 bases to trimming and J lost 2 bases; unmatched junction nucleotides: 12. This CDR3 is 17 amino acids long. The CDR3: CASSLVGKGAGTYEQYF. CDR3 bases: TGTGCCAGCAGTTTAGTCGGGAAGGGAGCGGGAACCTACGAGCAGTACTTC.

This chain joins TRBV29-1 and TRBJ1-4; 7 nucleotides line up with TRBD1. CDR1 and CDR2 (germline): SQVTM, ANQGSEA. V lost 6 bases, J lost 8 bases, and 9 bases stayed unmatched. The CDR3 has 13 residues. DNA of the CDR3: TGCAGCGTCAATGGACAGGCCGGGGAAAAACTGTTTTTT. Amino acid sequence: CSVNGQAGEKLFF.

This sequence joins TRBV7-6 and TRBJ2-1, with 14 nucleotides matching TRBD2. The CDR3 is 17 residues long. Looked up from germline, CDR1 is SGHVS and CDR2 is FNYEAQ. After removal of 2 bases from V and 8 bases from J, the junction contained 8 bases not matched to a gene. The CDR3 sequence is CASSLRAGTSGRDEQFF. The CDR3, as DNA: TGTGCCAGCAGCTTAAGAGCCGGGACTAGCGGGAGAGATGAGCAGTTCTTC.

The chain combines TRBV10-2 with TRBJ2-7; the D is unclear. Deletions cut 2 bases from V and 5 bases from J, with 13 bases between. Germline lookup yields CDR1 WSHSY and CDR2 SAAADI. The CDR3 spans 14 residues. CDR3 region: CASSERPAVNEQYF. The DNA for the CDR3 is TGCGCCAGCAGTGAGAGGCCGGCTGTAAACGAGCAGTACTTC.

Here the CDR3 reads CASSLSGQNTEAFF. Here the CDR3 DNA reads TGTGCCAGCAGTTTATCAGGACAGAACACTGAAGCTTTCTTT. The J gene is TRBJ1-1, the V gene TRBV27, with D maybe TRBD1 (5 bases). Trimming cost V 0 bases and J 1 base, with 6 bases left between them. The CDR3 covers 14 residues. Per germline, CDR1 MNHEY and CDR2 SMNVEV (reference sequence).

The chain joins TRBV10-2 to TRBJ2-2, with 8 nucleotides matching TRBD2. The CDR3 is 14 amino acids. Trimming at V came to 6 bases and at J to 2 bases, leaving 2 bases not matched to a gene. Germline CDR1 is WSHSY and CDR2 is SAAADI. This CDR3 is CASRLAANTGELFF. CDR3 coding DNA: TGCGCCAGCAGACTAGCGGCCAACACCGGGGAGCTGTTTTTT.

J is TRBJ2-7 and V is TRBV11-2; no reliable D call. Germline CDR1 reads SGHAT; CDR2 reads FQNNGV. CDR3 length equals 14 residues. V was cut by 1 base and J by 0 bases, with 7 bases left in between. The CDR3 DNA sequence: TGTGCCAGCAGCTTAGGCGTGGACTCCTACGAGCAGTACTTC. Translated, it gives CASSLGVDSYEQYF.

The chain links TRBV28 to TRBJ1-4, with D uncertain. The CDR3 consists of 12 residues. Trimming removed 5 bases at V and 6 bases at J, with 7 bases between. Per germline, CDR1 MDHEN and CDR2 SYDVKM. CDR3 bases: TGTGCCAGCAGTGTGTTTCATGAAAAACTGTTTTTT. This gives the protein CASSVFHEKLFF.

This clone was seen only once. The CDR3 region is CASSTKRGNILYEQYF. DNA for the CDR3: TGTGCCAGCAGTACCAAGCGGGGAAATATCCTCTACGAGCAGTACTTC. The V and J genes are TRBV27 and TRBJ2-7; 7 bases fit TRBD2. The CDR3 has 16 residues. The trim removed 5 bases at V and 3 bases at J, leaving 13 bases unmatched. CDR1 and CDR2 from the germline V gene are MNHEY and SMNVEV (reference sequence).

This clone was observed a single time. The chain joins TRBV4-3 to TRBJ2-3, with 10 bases matching TRBD2. This CDR3 has 17 residues. CDR1 is LGHNA, CDR2 YSLEER, per germline. V was pared by 3 bases and J by 2 bases, with 8 bases of the junction left unmatched. The CDR3 loop is CASSQLAGGAVTDTQYF. For the CDR3, the DNA is TGCGCCAGCAGCCAGTTAGCGGGAGGTGCGGTCACAGATACGCAGTATTTT.

The J gene is TRBJ2-2, the V gene TRBV4-3, with D hard to call. V was shortened by 2 bases and J by 10 bases, with 20 bases between the two germline ends. The CDR3 extends over 16 amino acids. Germline CDR1 reads LGHNA; CDR2 reads YSLEER. The CDR3 spells CASSQRDSSSAVELFF. The CDR3 region has the DNA TGCGCCAGCAGCCAACGTGACTCCAGCTCAGCCGTGGAGCTGTTTTTT.

The chain uses TRBV14 and TRBJ2-1; D is unresolved. This CDR3 has 15 residues. Trimming pared 3 bases from V and 5 bases from J, leaving 14 bases between. Germline assignment: CDR1 SGHDN and CDR2 FVKESK. In DNA, the CDR3 is TGTGCCAGCAGCCATTATGGGTCCCTAGACAATGAGCAGTTCTTC. It codes for CASSHYGSLDNEQFF.

This clone was counted a few times. The chain is built from TRBV2 and TRBJ2-7, with TRBD2 as a possible D gene (5 bases). The germline V gene has CDR1 SNHLY and CDR2 FYNNEI. Trimming cost V 4 bases and J 5 bases, with 9 bases left between them. The CDR3 runs to 12 residues. The CDR3 DNA is TGTGCCAGCAGTGCGGAGGTCCACGAGCAGTACTTC. The encoded protein is CASSAEVHEQYF.

The chain joins TRBV7-2 to TRBJ1-1; D remains unclear. Germline-derived CDR1 and CDR2 are SGHTA and FQGNSA. V was shortened by 2 bases and J by 0 bases, with 10 bases between the two germline ends. The CDR3 is 15 amino acids. For the CDR3, the DNA is TGTGCCAGCAGCTTATGGTCAGTAATGAACACTGAAGCTTTCTTT. It yields the protein CASSLWSVMNTEAFF.